These 25 T cell receptor beta chains were all obtained from the same sample, sequenced in a study of OX40 agonist ivuxolimab in advanced cancers. Produced via immunoSEQ multiplex PCR; TCRdb's table is partial and in-frame only. This table has about 130,000 clones, more than 85% appearing once. The starting material was CD4+ or CD8+ T cells sorted from blood, obtained in a trial of the OX40 agonist ivuxolimab. The receptors were sampled from an adult with an advanced solid tumor such as melanoma, head and neck, liver or kidney cancer.

This chain uses TRBV4-2 with TRBJ2-1; 13 nucleotides agree with TRBD2. CDR1 and CDR2 from the germline V gene are LGHNA and YNFKEQ. The CDR3 has 17 amino acids. With V trimmed by 1 base and J by 6 bases, 6 bases remained unmatched. The DNA for the CDR3 is TGTGCCAGCAGCCAAGCCTCCGGACTAGCGGGAGTCAATGAGCAGTTCTTC. Its protein product is CASSQASGLAGVNEQFF.

This chain connects TRBV7-6 to TRBJ1-4, with D possibly matching TRBD1 (5 bases). The V gene lost 4 bases and the J gene lost 7 bases, with 10 bases spanning the gap. CDR1 and CDR2 from the germline V gene are SGHVS and FNYEAQ. This CDR3 is built from 13 residues. The CDR3, as DNA: TGTGCCAGCAGCTGGGGCATCGGTGAAAAACTGTTTTTT. It yields the protein CASSWGIGEKLFF.

V usage is TRBV6-1 and J usage is TRBJ1-1; D gene ambiguous. The ends were cut back, 5 bases at V and 9 bases at J, with 7 bases in the middle. The CDR3 is 10 residues long. Germline V gene data show CDR1 as MNHNS and CDR2 as SASEGT. CDR3 DNA: TGTGCCAGCAGTTCCGGGAAAGCTTTCTTT. It codes for CASSSGKAFF.

This sequence joins TRBV6-5 and TRBJ2-7; TRBD1 agrees at 10 bases. Germline V CDR1 and CDR2: MNHEY, SVGAGI. CDR3 length equals 16 residues. J gave up 2 bases and V 0 bases, and 4 bases lay outside the gene matches. The CDR3, as DNA: TGTGCCAGCAGTTACTCGACTGGACAGGGGGCCTACGAGCAGTACTTC. This gives the protein CASSYSTGQGAYEQYF.

The gene calls are TRBV18 and TRBJ2-1, with 9 bases lining up with TRBD2. Looked up from germline, CDR1 is KGHSH and CDR2 is LQKENI. V lost 0 bases, J lost 2 bases, and 11 bases stayed unmatched. The CDR3 is made up of 19 amino acids. The CDR3 loop reads CASSPPVGNSGGPYNEQFF. CDR3 DNA sequence: TGTGCCAGCTCACCACCCGTGGGTAATAGCGGGGGACCCTACAATGAGCAGTTCTTC.

The chain combines TRBV7-3 with TRBJ1-1, with 7 positions matching TRBD1. Looked up from germline, CDR1 is SGHTA and CDR2 is FQGTGA. CDR3 size: 14 residues. The J segment lost 2 bases and the V segment lost 5 bases, leaving 5 bases of the junction unmatched. DNA for the CDR3: TGTGCCAGCAGCGTCCAGGGGGGAAACACTGAAGCTTTCTTT. It is translated as CASSVQGGNTEAFF.

The chain combines TRBV7-2 with TRBJ2-2; TRBD1 matches 9 bases. The CDR3 is 15 residues long. The germline CDR1 and CDR2 sequences are SGHTA and FQGNSA. Trimming cost V 5 bases and J 7 bases; bases outside gene matches: 8. The CDR3 bases are TGTGCCAGCAGCCTAGGGACAGGGTGGGTCGGGGAGCTGTTTTTT. This gives the protein CASSLGTGWVGELFF. The whole variable domain, filled in from reference TRBV7-2 and TRBJ2-2, reads GAGVSQSPSNKVTEKGKDVELRCDPISGHTALYWYRQSLGQGLEFLIYFQGNSAPDKSGLPSDRFSAERTGGSVSTLTIQRTQQEDSAVYLCASSLGTGWVGELFFGEGSRLTVL.

The rearrangement joins TRBV5-1 to TRBJ2-1; 7 positions match TRBD2. The CDR3 is made up of 14 amino acids. The trim removed 6 bases at V and 7 bases at J, leaving 10 bases unmatched. The germline gives CDR1 SGHRS, CDR2 YFSETQ. The CDR3 loop reads CASMSSGPPNEQFF. The CDR3 DNA is TGCGCCAGCATGAGTAGCGGGCCACCAAATGAGCAGTTCTTC.

The genes are TRBV5-5 and TRBJ2-7; D is unresolved. The length of the CDR3 is 12 residues. The V end was cut by 5 bases, the J end by 6 bases, with 12 bases between. Germline assignment: CDR1 SGHKS and CDR2 YYEKEE (reference sequence). The CDR3 sequence is CASSPPVGEQYF. CDR3 DNA sequence: TGTGCCAGCAGTCCCCCCGTCGGCGAGCAGTACTTC.

This chain uses TRBV4-1 with TRBJ1-4, with D unresolved. The CDR3 has 15 amino acids. Germline V gene sequence: CDR1 MGHRA, CDR2 YSYEKL. Trimming took off 2 bases at V and 6 bases at J, with 13 bases between the two ends. The DNA of the CDR3 is TGCGCCAGCAGCCAACCAGCAGGCAAATATGAAAAACTGTTTTTT. Translating it yields CASSQPAGKYEKLFF.

The chain recombines TRBV28 with TRBJ1-1; TRBD1 matches 7 bases. Per the germline V gene, CDR1 is MDHEN and CDR2 is SYDVKM. The trim removed 6 bases at V and 3 bases at J, leaving 4 bases unmatched. This CDR3 contains 13 residues. The CDR3 region is CASSPGQHTEAFF. In DNA, the CDR3 is TGTGCCAGCAGCCCGGGACAGCACACTGAAGCTTTCTTT.

This sequence joins TRBV7-2 and TRBJ2-1, with D perhaps TRBD2 (6 bases). Deletions cut 5 bases from V and 0 bases from J, with 11 bases between. CDR1 and CDR2 (germline): SGHTA, FQGNSA. The CDR3 length is 15 residues. CDR3 loop: CASSLSGSSYNEQFF. DNA for the CDR3: TGTGCCAGCAGCCTTAGCGGCAGCTCCTACAATGAGCAGTTCTTC.

This clone was found a few times. The chain carries TRBV19 and TRBJ1-5, with D possibly TRBD1 on 6 matching bases. The length of the CDR3 is 18 residues. V lost 2 bases and J lost 4, with 21 bases in between. Germline loops: CDR1 LNHDA, CDR2 SQIVND (reference sequence). DNA of the CDR3: TGTGCCAGTAGTATATTGGTTCGGGGGGCAGGACAAAATCAGCCCCAGCATTTT. This translates into CASSILVRGAGQNQPQHF.

CDR3 coding DNA: TGTGCCAGCAGTTACACACCCTGGGGGGTCGGCGAGCAGTACTTC. Protein: CASSYTPWGVGEQYF. The rearrangement links TRBV6-5 to TRBJ2-7; TRBD2 is a possible D gene (6 bases). Germline-derived CDR1 and CDR2 are MNHEY and SVGAGI. The CDR3 has 15 residues. V was shortened by 2 bases and J by 6 bases, with 17 bases between the two germline ends.

The count of this clone is one. The chain links TRBV25-1 to TRBJ2-2; 8 bases are shared with TRBD1. In germline, CDR1 is MGHDK, CDR2 SYGVNS. This CDR3 comprises 17 residues. Trimming took 3 bases from V and 4 from J; bases not matched to a gene: 10. CDR3 DNA: TGTGCCAGCAGTGATCTCGGCAGGGGGCTTATCACCGGGGAGCTGTTTTTT. Residues: CASSDLGRGLITGELFF.

The chain combines TRBV5-4 with TRBJ1-2; 7 nucleotides agree with TRBD1. The V gene end was trimmed by 1 base and the J gene end by 3 bases; junction bases not matched to a gene: 0. Germline-derived CDR1 and CDR2 are SGHNT and YYREEE (reference sequence). The CDR3 has 13 residues. CDR3 bases: TGTGCCAGCAGCTTGACAGGGGACTATGGCTACACCTTC. Residues: CASSLTGDYGYTF.

The chain recombines TRBV11-3 with TRBJ2-7; D gene unclear. Germline assignment: CDR1 SGHNT and CDR2 YENEEA. The CDR3 contains 13 residues. The ends were cut back, 3 bases at V and 1 base at J, with 7 bases in the middle. The CDR3 region has the DNA TGTGCCAGCAGCTTCGCCGCTTCCTACGAGCAGTACTTC. Translation gives CASSFAASYEQYF.

The J gene is TRBJ1-5, the V gene TRBV11-2; tentative D call: TRBD1 (6 bases). The length of the CDR3 is 15 residues. Germline CDR1 SGHAT, CDR2 FQNNGV. V dropped 2 bases and J dropped 4 bases, with 12 bases sitting between them. The CDR3 protein is CASSLRQGSNQPQHF. The CDR3 DNA is TGTGCCAGCAGCTTACGGCAGGGGTCTAATCAGCCCCAGCATTTT.

This clone was seen only once. V and J are TRBV5-4 and TRBJ1-6; 10 bases fit TRBD1. CDR1 and CDR2 from the germline V gene are SGHNT and YYREEE (reference sequence). The ends lost 3 bases at V and 6 bases at J; junction bases unmatched: 9. The CDR3 extends over 17 amino acids. CDR3 DNA sequence: TGTGCCAGCAGCTCGGACAGGGGGAATGCCCTTAATTCACCCCTCCACTTT. It encodes CASSSDRGNALNSPLHF.

The chain recombines TRBV27 with TRBJ1-1; the match to TRBD1 covers 9 bases. The CDR3 contains 17 residues. In germline, CDR1 is MNHEY, CDR2 SMNVEV (reference sequence). With 2 bases clipped from V and 5 bases from J, the junction kept 12 bases outside the gene matches. Here the CDR3 DNA reads TGTGCCAGCAGTTTAGAAGGGTGGGACAGGGTCGGTACTGAAGCTTTCTTT. It codes for CASSLEGWDRVGTEAFF.

J is TRBJ1-1 and V is TRBV15, with TRBD1 matching 7 bases. Germline CDR1 LNHNV, CDR2 YYDKDF (reference sequence). The CDR3 is 17 residues long. The V gene end was trimmed by 3 bases and the J gene end by 1 base; junction bases not matched to a gene: 11. CDR3 in DNA: TGTGCCACCAGCAGCCAGATCACAGGGGAGCGGAACACTGAAGCTTTCTTT. This gives the protein CATSSQITGERNTEAFF.

The rearrangement uses TRBV7-3 and TRBJ2-1; D might be TRBD1 (6 bases). This CDR3 has 14 amino acids. Trimming removed 5 bases from V and 8 bases from J, with 16 bases in between. CDR1 and CDR2 (germline): SGHTA, FQGTGA. This CDR3 is CASSRFGEGDEQFF. CDR3 in DNA: TGTGCCAGCAGCCGCTTTGGAGAGGGGGATGAGCAGTTCTTC.

The chain uses TRBV5-1 and TRBJ2-1, with a tentative D call TRBD2 (6 bases). The CDR3 spans 14 residues. Per germline, CDR1 SGHRS and CDR2 YFSETQ. V was clipped by 3 bases and J by 0 bases, with 7 bases between them. CDR3 nucleotides: TGCGCCAGCAGCTGGACTAACTCCTACAATGAGCAGTTCTTC. This codes for CASSWTNSYNEQFF.

The J gene is TRBJ2-6, the V gene TRBV14; no reliable D call. Per germline, CDR1 SGHDN and CDR2 FVKESK. This CDR3 contains 13 residues. With 2 bases removed from V and 13 bases from J, the gap between germline ends came to 12 bases. The CDR3 region is CASSQRLSAVLTF. DNA for the CDR3: TGTGCCAGCAGCCAACGTTTGTCGGCTGTCCTGACTTTC.

The V gene is TRBV7-2, the J gene TRBJ1-1, with no clear D. Per germline, CDR1 SGHTA and CDR2 FQGNSA. The CDR3 loop spans 16 amino acids. The V end lost 3 bases, the J end lost 0 bases, and 14 bases lay between the germline ends. The CDR3 region is CASSFRGFSMNTEAFF. In nucleotides, the CDR3 is TGTGCCAGCAGCTTCCGTGGTTTCAGCATGAACACTGAAGCTTTCTTT.